Below are 13 T cell receptor beta chains sequenced from a single sample in a study of T cell responses to AZD1222 COVID-19 vaccine (dated by TCRdb to the early 2020s). Libraries were constructed by the immunoSEQ multiplex PCR assay. In its TCRdb copy, this immuneACCESS table keeps in-frame sequences only and misses some clones. Where compared with another copy, unresolved V genes explain less than half of these, and the others have no known cause. The sample table shows 86,000 or so clones, and about nine tenths are seen once. Together, the top ten hold over 2% of the sample. The time point label of this sample denotes: baseline before first vaccination. Material: peripheral blood, obtained on day 0 of AZD1222 vaccination. The receptor source for this set is an adult in good health.

This chain links TRBV4-1 with TRBJ2-5; 7 nucleotides align to TRBD2. This CDR3 comprises 16 residues. V gave up 1 base and J gave up 4 bases; unmatched junction bases: 9. In germline, CDR1 is MGHRA, CDR2 YSYEKL. The CDR3 loop reads CASSQVGLVGGETQYF. The DNA for the CDR3 is TGCGCCAGCAGCCAAGTAGGACTAGTGGGAGGAGAGACCCAGTACTTC.

This clone has only one observation. CDR3 loop: CASSKGGTDTQYF. The CDR3 DNA reads as TGTGCCAGTAGTAAGGGCGGCACAGATACGCAGTATTTT. The V gene is TRBV19, the J gene TRBJ2-3; no clear D gene. Germline V gene lookup returns CDR1 LNHDA and CDR2 SQIVND (reference sequence). The CDR3 loop spans 13 amino acids. The V end lost 4 bases, the J end lost 1 base, and 6 bases lay between the germline ends.

The CDR3 coding sequence is TGTGCCAGCAGTTACGGGTCAACAGGGGCTTTCTTT. This encodes CASSYGSTGAFF. This sequence joins TRBV6-5 and TRBJ1-1; D perhaps matches TRBD1 (6 bases). V dropped 2 bases and J dropped 11 bases, with 12 bases sitting between them. CDR3 size: 12 residues. Germline V gene data show CDR1 as MNHEY and CDR2 as SVGAGI.

The genes are TRBV7-2 and TRBJ1-1; the D is unclear. This CDR3 has 16 residues. Germline V gene data show CDR1 as SGHTA and CDR2 as FQGNSA. Trimming shortened V by 4 bases and J by 1 base, and 16 bases separated the two germline ends. CDR3 residues: CASSSNRANKNTEAFF. CDR3 coding DNA: TGTGCCAGCAGCTCCAATAGGGCGAATAAGAACACTGAAGCTTTCTTT.

This clone was detected only a few times. V gene TRBV3-1 (or the pseudogene TRBV3-2) combines with J gene TRBJ1-2; D not certain. Trimming took off 2 bases at V and 6 bases at J, with 19 bases between the two ends. There are 16 residues in the CDR3. Germline CDR1 and CDR2: LGHDT and YNNKEL (reference sequence). CDR3: CASSQRSSAGEDGYTF. The CDR3 coding sequence is TGTGCCAGCAGCCAAAGGTCCTCTGCCGGGGAGGATGGCTACACCTTC.

V and J are TRBV11-3 and TRBJ1-1; 8 bases fit TRBD1. The CDR3 contains 15 residues. The V segment lost 2 bases and the J segment 1 base; nucleotides outside the gene matches: 3. The germline V gene has CDR1 SGHNT and CDR2 YENEEA. Here the CDR3 reads CASSLSGQANTEAFF. CDR3 nucleotide sequence: TGTGCCAGCAGCTTATCGGGACAGGCGAACACTGAAGCTTTCTTT.

The rearrangement uses TRBV11-2 and TRBJ2-3; tentatively, D is TRBD1 or TRBD2 (5 bases each). In germline, CDR1 is SGHAT, CDR2 FQNNGV. The V end lost 6 bases, the J end lost 2 bases, and 15 bases lay between the germline ends. This CDR3 comprises 15 residues. The CDR3 bases are TGTGCCAGCAGACCGGGGTGGGGCCCCACAGATACGCAGTATTTT. It yields the protein CASRPGWGPTDTQYF.

The chain links TRBV5-4 to TRBJ1-6; D may be TRBD1 (5 bases). The CDR3 is 15 amino acids. V lost 0 bases to trimming and J lost 7 bases, with 11 bases between them. From germline, CDR1 is SGHNT and CDR2 YYREEE (reference sequence). The CDR3 region has the DNA TGTGCCAGCAGCTTGGGAGGGACTGTGAATTCACCCCTCCACTTT. It specifies CASSLGGTVNSPLHF.

The V and J genes are TRBV5-4 and TRBJ2-5; D may be TRBD1 or TRBD2 (6 bases each). Germline CDR1 reads SGHNT; CDR2 reads YYREEE (reference sequence). Trimming cost V 2 bases and J 10 bases, with 18 bases left between them. This CDR3 is built from 14 residues. Written as DNA, the CDR3 is TGTGCCAGCAGCTTACGCGGGACACCGTGGTTCCAGTACTTC. Translating it yields CASSLRGTPWFQYF.

V usage is TRBV19 and J usage is TRBJ1-3; D uncertain. CDR3 length: 13 residues. The germline V gene has CDR1 LNHDA and CDR2 SQIVND (reference sequence). V lost 3 bases and J 4 bases, leaving 7 bases between the germline ends. The CDR3 nucleotides are TGTGCCAGTAGTATTCACGAGGGAAACACCATATATTTT. The encoded protein is CASSIHEGNTIYF.

The chain employs TRBV5-1 and TRBJ1-3; possible D gene TRBD1, 5 bases. This CDR3 has 16 residues. V was cut by 4 bases and J by 3 bases, with 17 bases left in between. CDR1 is SGHRS and CDR2 is YFSETQ in the germline V gene. The CDR3 sequence: CASSPTLRQRGNTIYF. CDR3 sequence (DNA): TGCGCCAGCAGCCCAACCCTAAGACAGCGTGGAAACACCATATATTTT. The full variable domain, completed using reference TRBV5-1 and TRBJ1-3, is KAGVTQTPRYLIKTRGQQVTLSCSPISGHRSVSWYQQTPGQGLQFLFEYFSETQRNKGNFPGRFSGRQFSNSRSEMNVSTLELGDSALYLCASSPTLRQRGNTIYFGEGSWLTVV.

The chain couples TRBV9 to TRBJ1-1, with D unclear. Germline V gene data show CDR1 as SGDLS and CDR2 as YYNGEE. V shed 0 bases and J shed 0 bases, with 6 bases lying between them. This CDR3 contains 14 residues. CDR3 bases: TGTGCCAGCAGCGTAGTTCCCTTGAACACTGAAGCTTTCTTT. Its translation: CASSVVPLNTEAFF.

CDR3 in DNA: TGTGCCAGCAGTTACTCGACCCTAGCGGGGGGAGATACGCAGTATTTT. Its translation is CASSYSTLAGGDTQYF. The V call is TRBV6-5, the J call TRBJ2-3; 11 nucleotides agree with TRBD2. The V segment lost 0 bases and the J segment 5 bases; nucleotides outside the gene matches: 4. The CDR3 is 16 amino acids. CDR1 is MNHEY, CDR2 SVGAGI, per germline.